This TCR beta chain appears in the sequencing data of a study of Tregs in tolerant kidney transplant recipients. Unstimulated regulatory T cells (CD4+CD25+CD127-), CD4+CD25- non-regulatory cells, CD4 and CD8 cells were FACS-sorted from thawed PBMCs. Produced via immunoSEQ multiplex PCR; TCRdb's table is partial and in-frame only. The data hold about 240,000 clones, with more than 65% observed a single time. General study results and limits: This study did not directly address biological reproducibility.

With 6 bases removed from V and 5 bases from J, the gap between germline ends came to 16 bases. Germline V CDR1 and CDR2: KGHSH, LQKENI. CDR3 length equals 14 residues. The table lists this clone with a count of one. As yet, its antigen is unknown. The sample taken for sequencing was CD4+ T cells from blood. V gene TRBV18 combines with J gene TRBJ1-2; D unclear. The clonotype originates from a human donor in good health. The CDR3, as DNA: TGTGCCAGCTCCCTTATGCCGGAGCTATATGGCTACACCTTC. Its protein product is CASSLMPELYGYTF.